This T cell receptor beta chain came from a study of blood T cell repertoires in COVID-19. Study as a whole: Sites across the United States, Italy and Spain contributed samples from acute and convalescent COVID-19. Sample material is recorded as cDNA or gDNA derived from T cells, B-cell-depleted T cells, or PBMCs.

As originally analysed: Amplification of reference gene primers provided the estimated nucleated cell counts. Method: immunoSEQ multiplex PCR; TCRdb's copy keeps in-frame clones and lacks some. V, J and clone size derive from that table, while D and trimming were established from the DNA sequence. The sample records about 210,000 clones, approximately 89% being singletons. This clone came up a few times. This TCR was sampled from a woman aged 40 to 55 with acute or convalescent COVID-19. The specimen sequenced was peripheral blood.

This CDR3 is CASCKGTVLNYGYTF. CDR3 nucleotide sequence: TGTGCCAGCTGCAAGGGGACAGTACTTAACTATGGCTACACCTTC. The rearrangement uses TRBV7-9 and TRBJ1-2; 7 bases align to TRBD1. J was trimmed by 1 base and V by 8 bases; bases with no gene match: 10. The CDR3 loop spans 15 amino acids. In germline, CDR1 is SEHNR, CDR2 FQNEAQ (reference sequence).